The T cell receptor beta chain described here comes from a study of T cell responses to AZD1222 COVID-19 vaccine. This CDR3 region has 13 residues. The germline V gene has CDR1 SGHRS and CDR2 YFSETQ. Trimming removed 4 bases at V and 4 bases at J, with 11 bases between. Libraries were prepared by immunoSEQ multiplex PCR; TCRdb keeps only in-frame clonotypes and omits some of them. This sample has about 150,000 clones; 90% occur once, and the top ten carry approximately 5.9%. This sequence originates from an adult who received the AZD1222 COVID-19 vaccine. The material sequenced was peripheral blood, taken 28 days after the second AZD1222 dose. This chain connects TRBV5-1 to TRBJ1-2; D gene uncertain. DNA for the CDR3: TGCGCCAGCAGCGGTAGGGTGGGCTATGGCTACACCTTC. Protein product: CASSGRVGYGYTF.